These 28 T cell receptor beta chains came from one sample sequenced in a study of PD-1 blockade in mismatch repair-deficient tumors. Sequencing was performed with immunoSEQ multiplex PCR; in TCRdb, only in-frame clones are kept and a portion is missing. The sample comprises about 79,000 clones, 80% to 90% of which are singletons, and roughly 6% rests with the top ten. The specimen was peripheral blood, collected 44 weeks after starting pembrolizumab. The source is an adult with mismatch repair-deficient cancer.

This clone occurred once. The chain uses TRBV15 and TRBJ2-5; D uncertain. This CDR3 has 11 amino acids. Trimming removed 3 bases at V and 3 bases at J, with 2 bases between. Germline V gives CDR1 LNHNV, CDR2 YYDKDF (reference sequence). The CDR3 nucleotides are TGTGCCACCAGCAGGGAAGAGACCCAGTACTTC. Protein sequence: CATSREETQYF. The full variable domain, completed using reference TRBV15 and TRBJ2-5, is DAMVIQNPRYQVTQFGKPVTLSCSQTLNHNVMYWYQQKSSQAPKLLFHYYDKDFNNEADTPDNFQSRRPNTSFCFLDIRSPGLGDTAMYLCATSREETQYFGPGTRLLVL.

V and J are TRBV9 and TRBJ2-5; possible D gene TRBD2, 6 bases. The CDR3 spans 18 residues. CDR1 is SGDLS and CDR2 is YYNGEE in the germline V gene. V was trimmed by 0 bases and J by 2 bases, leaving 20 bases between them. DNA for the CDR3: TGTGCCAGCAGCGTAGCTTTAGAAGCGGAGGGGCGGCAAGAGACCCAGTACTTC. Its protein product is CASSVALEAEGRQETQYF.

With regard to this clone: Other DNA variants within this sample encode the same CDR3. This chain uses TRBV5-1 with TRBJ2-5, with D tentatively TRBD1 or TRBD2 (5 bases each). The V end was cut by 1 base, the J end by 4 bases, with 8 bases between. This CDR3 is built from 13 residues. Looked up from germline, CDR1 is SGHRS and CDR2 is YFSETQ. CDR3 protein: CASSLTGGETQYF. The DNA for the CDR3 is TGCGCCAGCAGCTTGACAGGAGGAGAGACCCAGTACTTC.

The chain joins TRBV11-3 to TRBJ2-5; no definite D call. V was shortened by 0 bases and J by 1 base, with 6 bases between the two germline ends. Germline loops: CDR1 SGHNT, CDR2 YENEEA. The CDR3 totals 14 residues. The CDR3 region has the DNA TGTGCCAGCAGCTTAGAGGGCAGCCAAGAGACCCAGTACTTC. Encoded protein: CASSLEGSQETQYF.

The J gene is TRBJ2-1, the V gene TRBV11-1; TRBD2 is a possible D gene (5 bases). Germline-derived CDR1 and CDR2 are SGHAT and FQDESV (reference sequence). V was cut by 5 bases and J by 7 bases, with 18 bases left in between. The CDR3 consists of 15 residues. The CDR3: CASSHEVVRGNEQFF. In DNA form, the CDR3 reads TGTGCCAGCAGCCACGAGGTAGTCCGAGGGAATGAGCAGTTCTTC.

The rearrangement uses TRBV5-6 and TRBJ2-4; no firm D call. The germline V gene has CDR1 SGHDT and CDR2 YYEEEE. V lost 3 bases to trimming and J lost 0 bases, with 10 bases between them. The CDR3 contains 15 residues. Here the CDR3 reads CASSWLKLAKNIQYF. CDR3 DNA: TGTGCCAGCAGCTGGCTTAAATTAGCCAAAAACATTCAGTACTTC.

The genes are TRBV6-6 and TRBJ1-2, with D maybe TRBD1 (6 bases). CDR1 and CDR2 (germline): MNHNY, SVGAGI (reference sequence). V dropped 0 bases and J dropped 4 bases, with 9 bases sitting between them. The CDR3 is made up of 14 amino acids. The CDR3 loop reads CASSYSSGAYGYTF. The CDR3 nucleotides are TGTGCCAGCAGTTACTCGTCAGGGGCCTATGGCTACACCTTC.

The J gene is TRBJ2-2, the V gene TRBV11-3; D ambiguous. CDR1 is SGHNT and CDR2 is YENEEA in the germline V gene. The V end lost 2 bases, the J end lost 8 bases, and 12 bases lay between the germline ends. The CDR3 spans 14 residues. CDR3 amino acids: CASSLFFTRGELFF. The DNA of the CDR3 is TGTGCCAGCAGCTTATTTTTTACCAGGGGGGAGCTGTTTTTT.

Details on this clone: This CDR3 is also generated by other DNA sequences in the sample. The chain uses TRBV7-9 and TRBJ2-1; no firm D call. The V end was cut by 7 bases, the J end by 6 bases, with 7 bases between. The V gene's germline CDR1 is SEHNR and CDR2 FQNEAQ (reference sequence). CDR3 length equals 11 residues. CDR3 nucleotide sequence: TGTGCCAGCACCTCGGGCAATGAGCAGTTCTTC. Encoded protein: CASTSGNEQFF.

The chain uses TRBV21-1 and TRBJ1-1; TRBD1 reflects the table's D call only, with no check against the DNA. TRBV21-1 is given as a pseudogene. This CDR3 comprises 14 residues. This CDR3 reads CASSSTGELIRAFF. In nucleotides, the CDR3 is TGTGCCAGCAGCTCAACAGGGGAATTGATACGAGCTTTCTTT.

This chain's CDR3 is CSAVPANVLTF. CDR3 nucleotides: TGCAGTGCAGTCCCAGCCAACGTCCTGACTTTC. The chain joins TRBV20-1 to TRBJ2-6; no firm D call. Trimming took 6 bases from V and 7 from J, leaving 7 bases between them. Germline V gene lookup returns CDR1 DFQATT and CDR2 SNEGSKA (reference sequence). The CDR3 totals 11 residues.

Written as DNA, the CDR3 is TGTGCCAGCGGGGACAGGAACACCGGGGAGCTGTTTTTT. It specifies CASGDRNTGELFF. The chain employs TRBV2 and TRBJ2-2; 7 bases are shared with TRBD1. Trimming at V came to 8 bases and at J to 1 base, leaving 1 base not matched to a gene. The CDR3 extends over 13 amino acids. Germline V gene sequence: CDR1 SNHLY, CDR2 FYNNEI.

The CDR3 loop is CASSFDHGYEQFF. The CDR3 coding sequence is TGTGCCAGCAGTTTTGATCACGGTTACGAGCAGTTCTTC. The chain combines TRBV27 with TRBJ2-1; no firm D call. CDR1 is MNHEY, CDR2 SMNVEV, per germline (reference sequence). The V and J ends lost 3 bases and 10 bases respectively, with 13 bases between them. This CDR3 has 13 amino acids.

This clone has just one count. The V gene is TRBV9, the J gene TRBJ2-3; TRBD2 agrees at 10 bases. Germline CDR1 SGDLS, CDR2 YYNGEE. This CDR3 contains 16 residues. V lost 0 bases to trimming and J lost 3 bases; unmatched junction nucleotides: 4. CDR3 DNA: TGTGCCAGCAGCGTAGCGGCTAGCGGGAGTACAGATACGCAGTATTTT. Residues: CASSVAASGSTDTQYF.

This clone was seen a single time. The junction does not match germline at one end; this may be a read error. The chain combines TRBV7-2 with TRBJ1-2; D gene ambiguous. Germline V gives CDR1 SGHTA, CDR2 FQGNSA. The CDR3 totals 9 residues. CDR3 sequence: CASSLPGVF. CDR3 DNA sequence: TGTGCCAGCAGCTTACCTGGGGTCTTC.

The chain couples TRBV28 to TRBJ2-2, with TRBD2 matching over 10 bases. The CDR3 has 15 residues. Per the germline V gene, CDR1 is MDHEN and CDR2 is SYDVKM. V gave up 2 bases and J gave up 4 bases; unmatched junction bases: 1. CDR3 nucleotides: TGTGCCAGCAGTTTAAGACTAGCGGGCACCGGGGAGCTGTTTTTT. Protein: CASSLRLAGTGELFF.

J is TRBJ1-5 and V is TRBV6-6; D not resolved. Germline-derived CDR1 and CDR2 are MNHNY and SVGAGI (reference sequence). Trimming stripped 6 bases from V and 0 bases from J, with 12 bases between. This CDR3 comprises 15 residues. CDR3 in DNA: TGTGCCAGCAGGGACCGTGCAAATAGCAATCAGCCCCAGCATTTT. Translating gives CASRDRANSNQPQHF.

This clone showed up just once. The chain uses TRBV19 and TRBJ1-5, with no clear D. V shed 1 base and J shed 4 bases, with 8 bases lying between them. There are 14 residues in the CDR3. The germline gives CDR1 LNHDA, CDR2 SQIVND (reference sequence). DNA of the CDR3: TGTGCCAGTAGTATAGTCTTGTCGAATCAGCCCCAGCATTTT. The encoded protein is CASSIVLSNQPQHF.

V gene TRBV7-9 combines with J gene TRBJ2-3, with 7 positions matching TRBD1. This CDR3 has 16 amino acids. CDR1 SEHNR and CDR2 FQNEAQ come from the germline V gene (reference sequence). With 0 bases clipped from V and 3 bases from J, the junction kept 6 bases outside the gene matches. The CDR3: CASSLASDRVTDTQYF. CDR3 nucleotide sequence: TGTGCCAGCAGCTTAGCGAGCGACAGGGTGACAGATACGCAGTATTTT.

This clone was detected only once. The chain is built from TRBV6-1 and TRBJ2-7; no clear D. The CDR3 has 12 residues. The V gene's germline CDR1 is MNHNS and CDR2 SASEGT. Between the trimmed V and J ends, which lost 3 bases and 3 bases, there was a span of 6 bases. Here the CDR3 reads CASSDRRYEQYF. The CDR3, as DNA: TGTGCCAGCAGTGACAGGCGCTACGAGCAGTACTTC.

The DNA for the CDR3 is TGCGCCAGCAGCAAGGACAGGGGAGAGGGTGAAAAACTGTTTTTT. Translating gives CASSKDRGEGEKLFF. The chain combines TRBV5-1 with TRBJ1-4, with 9 bases fitting TRBD1. Germline values: CDR1 SGHRS, CDR2 YFSETQ. V lost 4 bases, J lost 7 bases, and 8 bases stayed unmatched. CDR3 size: 15 residues.

The gene calls are TRBV6-6 and TRBJ2-7; TRBD2 matches at 9 bases. CDR1 MNHNY and CDR2 SVGAGI come from the germline V gene (reference sequence). V dropped 4 bases and J dropped 2; count of bases not matched to a gene: 3. The CDR3 sequence is 14 residues long. DNA of the CDR3: TGTGCCAGCAGTTCCAGCGGGAGGCCCTACGAGCAGTACTTC. This encodes CASSSSGRPYEQYF.

The J gene is TRBJ2-1, the V gene TRBV7-2; D call uncertain. Germline V gives CDR1 SGHTA, CDR2 FQGNSA. This CDR3 has 12 amino acids. Between the trimmed V and J ends, which lost 3 bases and 5 bases, there was a span of 5 bases. DNA for the CDR3: TGTGCCAGCAGCTTTCGTGACAATGAGCAGTTCTTC. It yields the protein CASSFRDNEQFF.

This chain joins TRBV29-1 and TRBJ2-1; D unclear. The V gene lost 3 bases and the J gene lost 3 bases, with 3 bases spanning the gap. This CDR3 has 11 amino acids. Germline CDR1 SQVTM, CDR2 ANQGSEA. Here the CDR3 reads CSVDSYNEQFF. Written as DNA, the CDR3 is TGCAGCGTTGACAGCTACAATGAGCAGTTCTTC.

This chain links TRBV4-1 with TRBJ2-2; D is tentatively TRBD1 or TRBD2 (5 bases each). The CDR3 is 17 amino acids. The germline gives CDR1 MGHRA, CDR2 YSYEKL. V was clipped by 1 base and J by 3 bases, with 15 bases between them. This chain's CDR3 is CASSQVRGVQDTGELFF. The CDR3 DNA follows: TGCGCCAGCAGCCAAGTTCGAGGGGTACAGGACACCGGGGAGCTGTTTTTT.

The V call is TRBV9, the J call TRBJ2-1; D not resolved. Trimming removed 2 bases from V and 2 bases from J, with 11 bases in between. The length of the CDR3 is 15 residues. Germline CDR1 is SGDLS and CDR2 is YYNGEE. The CDR3 DNA reads as TGTGCCAGCAGCGTTTCCCTGGGTACCTACAATGAGCAGTTCTTC. It is translated as CASSVSLGTYNEQFF.

This clone has more than one count but fewer than ten. The rearrangement links TRBV19 to TRBJ2-7; D remains ambiguous. Germline V gene lookup returns CDR1 LNHDA and CDR2 SQIVND (reference sequence). V was pared by 3 bases and J by 2 bases, with 8 bases between. The CDR3 is 13 residues long. CDR3 coding DNA: TGTGCCAGTAGTATCAGCGCACCCTACGAGCAGTACTTC. Its translation is CASSISAPYEQYF.

V and J are TRBV7-2 and TRBJ1-4, with D possibly matching TRBD1 (5 bases). The CDR3 consists of 15 residues. Germline CDR1 is SGHTA and CDR2 is FQGNSA. Deletions cut 5 bases from V and 5 bases from J, with 15 bases between. The CDR3 loop reads CASSKAGQWNEKLFF. CDR3 in DNA: TGTGCCAGCAGCAAAGCAGGGCAATGGAATGAAAAACTGTTTTTT. The full variable domain, with the rest looked up from reference TRBV7-2 and TRBJ1-4, is GAGVSQSPSNKVTEKGKDVELRCDPISGHTALYWYRQSLGQGLEFLIYFQGNSAPDKSGLPSDRFSAERTGGSVSTLTIQRTQQEDSAVYLCASSKAGQWNEKLFFGSGTQLSVL.